This is a list of T cell receptor beta chains from one sample in a study of blood T cell repertoires in COVID-19. Assay used: immunoSEQ multiplex PCR; TCRdb lists only in-frame clones, some missing. The sample has roughly 97,000 clones; more than 80% are singletons. Input material: peripheral blood. These receptors came from a man aged 55 to 70 with acute or convalescent COVID-19. The CDR3 runs from the conserved cysteine through the conserved F or W. Each record gives: D gene, clone size, J gene, V gene, CDR3 DNA, CDR3 protein. D genes are given only for firm matches. Clone sizes are given selectively: once, few, many, or a class where the clone is expanded.

. . TRBJ2-5 TRBV29-1 TGCAGCGTTGAAGATAGGACCAGGGGTGGACAGACCCAGTACTTC CSVEDRTRGGQTQYF
. . TRBJ2-3 TRBV24-1 TGTGCCGCCGGGCGGGGTGGCACAGATACGCAGTATTTT CAAGRGGTDTQYF
. . TRBJ2-1 TRBV19 TGTGCCAGTAGTACTATCCCCCGGGACTCCTCGCACAATGAGCAGTTCTTC CASSTIPRDSSHNEQFF
. . TRBJ1-6 TRBV28 TGTGCCAGTGGAGGGGGGGGTTCACCCCTCCACTTT CASGGGGSPLHF
. . TRBJ2-3 TRBV7-8 TGTGCCAGCAGCTTCCCCCGACTAACAGATACGCAGTATTTT CASSFPRLTDTQYF
TRBD2 . TRBJ2-3 TRBV4-1 TGCGCCAGCAGCCAAGAAGAAGGGAGGGCAGATACGCAGTATTTT CASSQEEGRADTQYF
. once TRBJ2-6 TRBV19 TGTGCCAGTAGTATATGGAGCTCTGGGGCCAACGTCCTGACTTTC CASSIWSSGANVLTF
TRBD2 . TRBJ2-3 TRBV5-4 TGTGCCAGCAATCCGGGGGGGACGAGCACAGATACGCAGTATTTT CASNPGGTSTDTQYF
. . TRBJ1-2 TRBV7-2 TGTGCCAGCAGCTTTTATGCGGGCGGTGGCTACACCTTC CASSFYAGGGYTF
TRBD2 . TRBJ2-3 TRBV9 TGTGCCAGCAGCGGACCTAGCGGGAGTGACACAGATACGCAGTATTTT CASSGPSGSDTDTQYF
TRBD1 . TRBJ1-1 TRBV7-8 TGTGCCAGCAGCGGAACAGGGGGCTGGACTGAAGCTTTCTTT CASSGTGGWTEAFF
TRBD1 . TRBJ1-2 TRBV4-3 TGCGCCAGCAGCCAAGAAACAGGGGACTATGGCTACACCTTC CASSQETGDYGYTF
TRBD1 . TRBJ1-1 TRBV5-1 TGCGCCAGCAGCATCGACAGGGTAGCGAACACTGAAGCTTTCTTT CASSIDRVANTEAFF
. . TRBJ2-3 TRBV2 TGTGCCAGCGACAGGGACTCGGATACGCAGTATTTT CASDRDSDTQYF
. once TRBJ2-4 TRBV10-1 TGCGCCAGCAGTGAGTCCCGGGGTAGCGGTAACATTCAGTACTTC CASSESRGSGNIQYF
. . TRBJ2-1 TRBV5-1 TGCGCCAGCAGCTTGGTAGAGAGTTCGCAGTTCTTC CASSLVESSQFF
TRBD2 . TRBJ2-3 TRBV11-3 TGTGCCAGCAGCCCAGGACTAGCGGGATCAGATACGCAGTATTTT CASSPGLAGSDTQYF
TRBD2 . TRBJ2-1 TRBV29-1 TGCAGCGTTGCCGGGACTAGCGGAAATGAGCAGTTCTTC CSVAGTSGNEQFF
. . TRBJ1-1 TRBV11-3 TGTGCCAGCAGCTTGGAAGGAGGGACTGAAGCTTTCTTT CASSLEGGTEAFF
TRBD1 . TRBJ2-7 TRBV7-9 TGTGCCAGCAGCTCGGGACAGGGGTGGTCCTACGAGCAGTACTTC CASSSGQGWSYEQYF
TRBD2 . TRBJ2-1 TRBV11-3 TGTGCCAGCAGCTCCTCATCCGGGACTAGCGTTTACAATGAGCAGTTCTTC CASSSSSGTSVYNEQFF
. . TRBJ2-7 TRBV4-1 TGCGCCAGCAGCCAAGGGTGGCAGGAAAGGAACGAGCAGTACTTC CASSQGWQERNEQYF
. . TRBJ2-1 TRBV29-1 TGCAGCGTTTCAGGGGCCGAAATTTCCTACAATGAGCAGTTCTTC CSVSGAEISYNEQFF
TRBD2 . TRBJ2-5 TRBV6-5 TGTGCCAGCAGTAGCGGGAGTGAGACCCAGTACTTC CASSSGSETQYF
TRBD1 . TRBJ2-1 TRBV10-2 TGCGCCAGCTCTAACAGGGGGCGCAATGAGCAGTTCTTC CASSNRGRNEQFF
. . TRBJ1-1 TRBV12-5 TGTGCTAGTGGTTCCACGGCAGGCGTGAACACTGAAGCTTTCTTT CASGSTAGVNTEAFF
. . TRBJ2-1 TRBV11-3 TGTGCCAGCAGCGCCGGGGATGAGCAGTTCTTC CASSAGDEQFF
TRBD2 . TRBJ2-3 TRBV24-1 TGTGCCACCAGATCTAGCGGGGGCCCCACAGATACGCAGTATTTT CATRSSGGPTDTQYF
TRBD2 . TRBJ2-1 TRBV5-5 TGTGCCAGCAGCTCGGGACTAGCGTCAACCTACAATGAGCAGTTCTTC CASSSGLASTYNEQFF
. . TRBJ1-2 TRBV7-8 TGTGCCAGCAGCTTAGCGGTGGGGAGTGGCTATGGCTACACCTTC CASSLAVGSGYGYTF
TRBD1 once TRBJ1-1 TRBV3-1/TRBV3-2 TGTGCCAGCACCACAGGACAGGGAGCTGAAGCTTTCTTT CASTTGQGAEAFF
TRBD2 once TRBJ2-2 TRBV27 TGTGCCAGCAGTTTGCTAGCGGGAGAGATTAGGACCGGGGAGCTGTTTTTT CASSLLAGEIRTGELFF
. once TRBJ2-2 TRBV2 TGTGCCAGCAGAACTACAGGGAGCGTCGGGGAGCTGTTTTTT CASRTTGSVGELFF
. . TRBJ2-5 TRBV5-1 TGCGCCAGCAGCCAGGGAGAGACCCAGTACTTC CASSQGETQYF
TRBD2 . TRBJ2-3 TRBV6-5 TGTGCCACCGGGAGGGGAGATGATACGCAGTATTTT CATGRGDDTQYF
. . TRBJ1-2 TRBV11-1 TGTGCCAGCAGCTTAGGGGGCGGCTATGGCTACACCTTC CASSLGGGYGYTF
. . TRBJ1-3 TRBV7-8 TGTGCCAGCAGCTTAGGACAGCCGAGCTCTGGAAACACCATATATTTT CASSLGQPSSGNTIYF